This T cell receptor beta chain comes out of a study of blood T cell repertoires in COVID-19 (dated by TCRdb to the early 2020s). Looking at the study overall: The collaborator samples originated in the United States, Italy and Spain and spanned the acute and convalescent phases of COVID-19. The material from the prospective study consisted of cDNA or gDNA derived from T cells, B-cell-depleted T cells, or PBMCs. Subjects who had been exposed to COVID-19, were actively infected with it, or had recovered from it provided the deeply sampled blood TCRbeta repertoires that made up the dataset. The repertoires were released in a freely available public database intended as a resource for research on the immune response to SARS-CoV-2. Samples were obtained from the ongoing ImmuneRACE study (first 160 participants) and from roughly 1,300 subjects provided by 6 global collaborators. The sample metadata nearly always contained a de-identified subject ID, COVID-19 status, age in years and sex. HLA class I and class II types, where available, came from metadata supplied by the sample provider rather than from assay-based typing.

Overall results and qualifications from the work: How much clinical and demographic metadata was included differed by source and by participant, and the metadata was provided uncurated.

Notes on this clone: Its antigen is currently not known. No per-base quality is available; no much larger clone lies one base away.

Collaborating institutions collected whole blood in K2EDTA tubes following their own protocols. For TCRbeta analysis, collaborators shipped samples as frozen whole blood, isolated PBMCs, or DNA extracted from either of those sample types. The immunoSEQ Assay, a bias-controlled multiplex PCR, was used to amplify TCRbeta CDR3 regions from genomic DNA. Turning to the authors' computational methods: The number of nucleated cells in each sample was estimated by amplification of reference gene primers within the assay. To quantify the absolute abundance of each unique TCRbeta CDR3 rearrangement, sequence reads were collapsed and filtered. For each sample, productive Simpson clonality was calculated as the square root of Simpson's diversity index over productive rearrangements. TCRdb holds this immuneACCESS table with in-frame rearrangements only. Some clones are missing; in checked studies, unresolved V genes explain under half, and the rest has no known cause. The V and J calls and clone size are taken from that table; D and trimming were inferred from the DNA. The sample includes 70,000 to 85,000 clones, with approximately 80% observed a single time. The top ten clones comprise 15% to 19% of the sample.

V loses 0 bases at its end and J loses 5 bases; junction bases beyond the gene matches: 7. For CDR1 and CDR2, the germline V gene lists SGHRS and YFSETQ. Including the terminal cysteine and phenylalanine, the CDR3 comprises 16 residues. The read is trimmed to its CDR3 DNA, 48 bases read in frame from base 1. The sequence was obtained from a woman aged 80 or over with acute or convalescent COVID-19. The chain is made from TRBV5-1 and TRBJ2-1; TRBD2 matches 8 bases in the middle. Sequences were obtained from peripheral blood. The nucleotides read TGCGCCAGCAGCTTGGGGGTACTAGCGGTCGACAATGAGCAGTTCTTC. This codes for CASSLGVLAVDNEQFF.